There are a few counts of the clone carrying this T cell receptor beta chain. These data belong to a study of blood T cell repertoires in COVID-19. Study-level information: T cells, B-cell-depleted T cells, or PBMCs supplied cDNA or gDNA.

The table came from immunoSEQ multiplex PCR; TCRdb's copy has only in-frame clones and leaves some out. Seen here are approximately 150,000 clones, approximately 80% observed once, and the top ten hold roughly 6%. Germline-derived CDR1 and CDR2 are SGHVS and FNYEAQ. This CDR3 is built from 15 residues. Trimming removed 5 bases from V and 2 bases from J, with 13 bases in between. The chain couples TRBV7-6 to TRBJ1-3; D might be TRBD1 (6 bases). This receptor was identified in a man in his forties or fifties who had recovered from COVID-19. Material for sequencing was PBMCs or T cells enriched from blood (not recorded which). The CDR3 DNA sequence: TGTGCCAGCAGCCCCCGAGGGGGAACTGGAAACACCATATATTTT. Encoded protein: CASSPRGGTGNTIYF.